Each of the 14 T cell receptor beta chains below was sequenced from the same sample in a study of T cell repertoires in cytomegalovirus infection. The antigens of these receptors remain unknown. In TCRdb, the reads were re-called with MiXCR into one record per CDR3 protein. The data show 570,000 or so distinct CDR3 sequences, about 40% seen once. The source was cultured PBMCs, collected from culture after CMV antigen stimulation. The receptors derive from a human donor in good health (CMV status not recorded). Some clones in this sample may be carry-over from other donors' samples.

The chain couples TRBV5-6 to TRBJ2-1; 8 positions match TRBD2. Germline V CDR1 and CDR2: SGHDT, YYEEEE. With V trimmed by 3 bases and J by 4 bases, 6 bases remained unmatched. This CDR3 contains 15 residues. CDR3 nucleotide sequence: TGTGCCAGCAGCTCCCGTGCTAGCGGGTACAATGAGCAGTTCTTC. Translating gives CASSSRASGYNEQFF. Based on the CDR3 plus reference TRBV5-6 and TRBJ2-1, the full variable domain is DAGVTQSPTHLIKTRGQQVTLRCSPKSGHDTVSWYQQALGQGPQFIFQYYEEEERQRGNFPDRFSGHQFPNYSSELNVNALLLGDSALYLCASSSRASGYNEQFFGPGTRLTVL.

This chain links TRBV7-2 with TRBJ1-1; D may be TRBD1 (6 bases). Looked up from germline, CDR1 is SGHTA and CDR2 is FQGNSA. Trimming pared 6 bases from V and 5 bases from J, leaving 16 bases between. The CDR3 is 14 amino acids. The CDR3 is CASSFDSRGTEAFF. The DNA of the CDR3 is TGTGCCAGCAGTTTCGACAGTAGGGGGACTGAAGCTTTCTTT.

J is TRBJ2-3 and V is TRBV7-2, with 7 nucleotides matching TRBD2. CDR1 and CDR2 from the germline V gene are SGHTA and FQGNSA. With V trimmed by 3 bases and J by 0 bases, 6 bases remained unmatched. This CDR3 is 16 amino acids long. This CDR3 reads CASSFPTSSSTDTQYF. CDR3 nucleotide sequence: TGTGCCAGCAGCTTTCCGACTAGCTCCAGCACAGATACGCAGTATTTT.

This chain links TRBV7-9 with TRBJ2-2; D is ambiguous. Trimming shortened V by 5 bases and J by 3 bases, and 13 bases separated the two germline ends. This CDR3 region has 15 residues. Per germline, CDR1 SEHNR and CDR2 FQNEAQ (reference sequence). Here the CDR3 DNA reads TGTGCCAGCAGCCCCATGGAGCGTTACACCGGGGAGCTGTTTTTT. The encoded protein is CASSPMERYTGELFF.

This clonotype appeared a few times. CDR3 bases: TGTGCCAGCAGTTCCGGGCCCTCCTCTGGGGCCAACGTCCTGACTTTC. Amino acid sequence: CASSSGPSSGANVLTF. The chain is built from TRBV7-2 and TRBJ2-6, with D uncertain. Trimming left V 6 bases short and J 0 bases short, with 12 bases between. The CDR3 has 16 residues. Germline CDR1 SGHTA, CDR2 FQGNSA.

The chain links TRBV6-1 to TRBJ1-2; D might be TRBD1 (6 bases). The V gene lost 0 bases and the J gene lost 1 base, with 15 bases spanning the gap. Germline values: CDR1 MNHNS, CDR2 SASEGT. This CDR3 region has 17 residues. In DNA, the CDR3 is TGTGCCAGCAGTGAAGCGTTGGGGGGCGCGGGTAACTATGGCTACACCTTC. This encodes CASSEALGGAGNYGYTF.

The CDR3 coding sequence is TGCGCCAGCAGCGGACAAGGACTAGCGGGGTCCGGGGAGCTGTTTTTT. It encodes CASSGQGLAGSGELFF. The V and J genes are TRBV5-1 and TRBJ2-2; 12 nucleotides agree with TRBD2. The CDR3 sequence is 16 residues long. Germline CDR1 and CDR2: SGHRS and YFSETQ. Unmatched junction bases numbered 7, after V lost 4 bases and J lost 6 bases. The entire variable domain, with the rest obtained from reference TRBV5-1 and TRBJ2-2, is as follows: KAGVTQTPRYLIKTRGQQVTLSCSPISGHRSVSWYQQTPGQGLQFLFEYFSETQRNKGNFPGRFSGRQFSNSRSEMNVSTLELGDSALYLCASSGQGLAGSGELFFGEGSRLTVL.

The chain couples TRBV2 to TRBJ2-7; TRBD2 might be the D (6 bases). With 6 bases removed from V and 3 bases from J, the gap between germline ends came to 15 bases. The CDR3 totals 14 residues. Per germline, CDR1 SNHLY and CDR2 FYNNEI. The chain's CDR3 is CASSYQGGGYEQYF. DNA for the CDR3: TGTGCCAGCAGCTACCAGGGAGGAGGCTACGAGCAGTACTTC.

The genes are TRBV29-1 and TRBJ2-7; D remains ambiguous. Trimming pared 8 bases from V and 7 bases from J, leaving 6 bases between. The CDR3 is 8 residues long. Germline values: CDR1 SQVTM, CDR2 ANQGSEA. CDR3 residues: CSLTEQYF. CDR3 nucleotides: TGCAGCCTCACGGAGCAGTACTTC.

This clonotype has more than one count but fewer than ten. The rearrangement joins TRBV7-9 to TRBJ2-5; 8 bases line up with TRBD2. Germline V gene data show CDR1 as SEHNR and CDR2 as FQNEAQ (reference sequence). J was trimmed by 2 bases and V by 8 bases; bases with no gene match: 7. The CDR3 is made up of 14 amino acids. The CDR3 loop is CASGPGGAQETQYF. CDR3 DNA: TGTGCCAGCGGACCCGGGGGGGCTCAAGAGACCCAGTACTTC.

This clonotype was seen ten or more times. The chain is built from TRBV7-2 and TRBJ2-7, with 8 bases aligning to TRBD1. J was trimmed by 0 bases and V by 3 bases; bases with no gene match: 4. Germline CDR1 is SGHTA and CDR2 is FQGNSA. CDR3 length: 15 amino acids. CDR3 nucleotide sequence: TGTGCCAGCAGCTTCACAGGGGGAATCTCCTACGAGCAGTACTTC. Amino acids: CASSFTGGISYEQYF.

The sample holds a few counts of this clonotype. The chain is built from TRBV6-1 and TRBJ1-3; D call uncertain. This CDR3 is built from 14 residues. The ends were cut back, 1 base at V and 4 bases at J, with 8 bases in the middle. Germline CDR1 is MNHNS and CDR2 is SASEGT. CDR3 DNA sequence: TGTGCCAGCAGTGAAGGCGGGTACGGAAACACCATATATTTT. It specifies CASSEGGYGNTIYF.

This clonotype was counted only a few times. CDR3 region: CASSQGSGAYEQYF. The CDR3 nucleotides read TGCGCCAGCAGCCAAGGTTCAGGAGCCTACGAGCAGTACTTC. The chain combines TRBV4-1 with TRBJ2-7, with D unclear. This CDR3 spans 14 amino acids. Deletions cut 1 base from V and 2 bases from J, with 9 bases between. Per germline, CDR1 MGHRA and CDR2 YSYEKL.

This clonotype was seen only a few times. The chain is built from TRBV4-1 and TRBJ2-1; TRBD2 matches at 9 bases. In germline, CDR1 is MGHRA, CDR2 YSYEKL. The CDR3 is 16 residues long. Unmatched junction bases numbered 4, after V lost 0 bases and J lost 4 bases. The CDR3 reads CASSQDRREGYNEQFF. The CDR3 bases are TGCGCCAGCAGCCAAGATCGGCGGGAGGGGTACAATGAGCAGTTCTTC.